The 5 T cell receptor beta chains below come from one sample, sequenced in a study of graft-versus-host responses after intestinal transplantation. Antigens of these TCRs are unknown. Libraries were prepared by immunoSEQ multiplex PCR; TCRdb keeps only in-frame clonotypes and omits some of them. The sample lists 100,000 to 110,000 clones; about 90% were seen once. The sample here was unstimulated CD4+ T cells sorted from spleen or lymph node cells, taken before transplant. These receptor sequences come from a human donor who was the organ donor for an intestinal transplant.

The rearrangement uses TRBV7-3 and TRBJ2-1, with a weak D call TRBD1 (5 bases). Trimming cost V 2 bases and J 8 bases, with 13 bases left between them. Germline CDR1 is SGHTA and CDR2 is FQGTGA. The CDR3 is made up of 14 amino acids. This CDR3 reads CASSLGSGLYEQFF. The DNA of the CDR3 is TGTGCCAGCAGCTTAGGTTCAGGGCTATATGAGCAGTTCTTC.

The CDR3 sequence is CASSPAPSFWREQYF. Here the CDR3 DNA reads TGTGCCAGCAGCCCTGCCCCTAGCTTCTGGAGGGAGCAGTACTTC. J is TRBJ2-7 and V is TRBV7-2, with D possibly being TRBD2 (5 bases). CDR3 length equals 15 residues. V was shortened by 5 bases and J by 7 bases, with 21 bases between the two germline ends. Germline V gene sequence: CDR1 SGHTA, CDR2 FQGNSA.

The chain recombines TRBV7-3 with TRBJ2-2; no clear D gene. V was clipped by 0 bases and J by 7 bases, with 12 bases between them. CDR3 length: 15 residues. In germline, CDR1 is SGHTA, CDR2 FQGTGA. CDR3 coding DNA: TGTGCCAGCAGCTTAACCGATTTAAGTTTCGGGGAGCTGTTTTTT. Encoded protein: CASSLTDLSFGELFF.

The J gene is TRBJ2-2, the V gene TRBV5-5; D perhaps matches TRBD1 (5 bases). V was pared by 4 bases and J by 2 bases, with 12 bases between. The CDR3 extends over 15 amino acids. CDR1 and CDR2 from the germline V gene are SGHKS and YYEKEE (reference sequence). Written as DNA, the CDR3 is TGTGCCAGCAGCCCTTCCGACAGTAACACCGGGGAGCTGTTTTTT. As protein: CASSPSDSNTGELFF.

The chain is built from TRBV15 and TRBJ1-2; TRBD1 might be the D (5 bases). V lost 1 base and J lost 8, with 11 bases in between. This CDR3 region has 13 residues. CDR1 and CDR2 (germline): LNHNV, YYDKDF (reference sequence). CDR3 nucleotides: TGTGCCACCAGCAGAGCAAAAGGGGTGGGCTACACCTTC. This gives the protein CATSRAKGVGYTF. The full variable domain, its missing parts supplied by reference TRBV15 and TRBJ1-2, is DAMVIQNPRYQVTQFGKPVTLSCSQTLNHNVMYWYQQKSSQAPKLLFHYYDKDFNNEADTPDNFQSRRPNTSFCFLDIRSPGLGDTAMYLCATSRAKGVGYTFGSGTRLTVV.